This paragraph covers one T cell receptor beta chain sequence. Its target is not known. This sample stems from a study of T cell responses to AZD1222 COVID-19 vaccine. As for the study in general: Analysis merged second doses at about 4 or about 12 weeks.

Profiled with immunoSEQ multiplex PCR; TCRdb holds only in-frame clones, not every one. Of 100,000 to 150,000 clones in the sample, about 90% were seen once. Study conclusions and caveats: Donors, mostly white British, included more females; clonal diversity was possibly underestimated. CD4 TCRs associated with vaccination spanned spike, dominating at 160-218 and 743-854. Baseline antibody screening turned up just a handful of seropositive AZD1222 recipients.

V was shortened by 4 bases and J by 2 bases, with 13 bases between the two germline ends. From germline, CDR1 is SGHTA and CDR2 FQGNSA. The CDR3 has 15 residues. The chain couples TRBV7-2 to TRBJ2-3; tentative D call: TRBD2 (5 bases). The sample consisted of peripheral blood, taken on day 0 of AZD1222 vaccination. The clonotype comes from an adult in good health. DNA for the CDR3: TGTGCCAGCAGCTCAGACTACCTCTCCACAGATACGCAGTATTTT. It translates to CASSSDYLSTDTQYF.